This T cell receptor (beta chain) is from a study of TIL therapy for anti-PD-1-resistant metastatic lung cancer. This was the immunoSEQ v3 assay. Sequenced by immunoSEQ multiplex PCR; TCRdb stores in-frame clones only, minus some. The table includes about 47,000 clones, about 86% detected once. General study points: Infused TIL clonotypes partially replaced the baseline blood repertoire, then decayed over months.

For this clone: What it binds is not known.

CDR3 length: 11 amino acids. In germline, CDR1 is MDHEN, CDR2 SYDVKM. V lost 11 bases and J 5 bases, leaving 10 bases between the germline ends. Specified time point: pre-treatment sample, taken before nivolumab and TIL therapy. Adults with stage 4 NSCLC were enrolled in a phase I trial. This chain joins TRBV28 and TRBJ2-1; D is ambiguous. The sample consisted of blood, taken at baseline. The TCR comes from a person aged 25 to 85 with non-small cell lung cancer. CDR3 sequence (DNA): TGTGCCGGTGGGAACCACAATGAGCAGTTCTTC. Encoded protein: CAGGNHNEQFF.